This section outlines one TCR beta chain sequence together with its context. This clonotype has just a few counts. The specificity of this receptor is unknown. No quality values exist for individual bases; no much larger clone is one base distant. The data originate from a study of response to subunit inactivated influenza vaccine (dated by TCRdb to about 2018). With regard to the full study: The study used deep quantitative T cell receptor repertoire profiling to track responses to a trivalent subunit inactivated influenza vaccine. What the research found in general, with its limitations: The authors proposed that each seasonal influenza vaccination may bring in only a limited number of new T cells.

CDR1 is given as ENHRY and CDR2 as SYGVKD, both from the germline V gene. V lost 2 bases and J lost 0 bases; the stretch between them is 8 bases long. From its cysteine to its phenylalanine, the CDR3 spans 14 amino acids. Only the CDR3 DNA stays, 42 bases, in frame from base 1. The method was RT-PCR. TCRdb lists the instrument as Illumina HiSeq 2500. TCRdb trimmed public reads at Q25 via fastp, called clones via MiXCR and kept in-frame beta chains. Every CDR3 protein is listed once, alongside the most common genes and DNA of its rows. This sample has hundreds of thousands of distinct CDR3 sequences in its table, and around 16% of those were observed once. In total, the top ten clones hold under 14% of the sample.

This material consisted of PBMCs from blood, taken approximately 13 days after vaccination. The chain was built from TRBV10-3 and TRBJ2-7; TRBD1 could be the D gene, as 5 bases match. The receptor was derived from a man between 45 and 60 years old who received an inactivated influenza vaccine. Donor details come from another sample of the same person, matched by shared clones. The DNA sequence follows: TGTGCCATCAGTGAGGGCAGGGACTCCTACGAGCAGTACTTC. Its amino acids are CAISEGRDSYEQYF.